The next 19 T cell receptor beta chains were all read from a single sample in a study of Ad26.COV2.S vaccination and SARS-CoV-2 variants. Sequencing used immunoSEQ multiplex PCR; TCRdb keeps in-frame clones, though not all of them. Here the sample spans roughly 350,000 clones, 70% to 90% being singletons. Regarding treatment: about 20 received Ad26.COV2.S at low or high dose, single or two shots; several received placebo; per-sample allocation not given. Repertoires come from day 63 after the first vaccine or placebo injection. This sample comprised peripheral blood, obtained in a trial of Ad26.COV2.S vaccine versus placebo. The receptors here all came from a person aged 18-65 years who received the Ad26.COV2.S COVID-19 vaccine or a placebo.

The table lists this clone with a count of one. The chain has TRBV24-1 and TRBJ2-7; 7 bases fit TRBD2. The germline CDR1 and CDR2 sequences are KGHDR and SFDVKD. The trim removed 2 bases at V and 0 bases at J, leaving 3 bases unmatched. This CDR3 contains 15 residues. In nucleotides, the CDR3 is TGTGCCACCAGTGATTCAGCGGGGAGCTCCTACGAGCAGTACTTC. Encoded protein: CATSDSAGSSYEQYF.

The V gene is TRBV7-2, the J gene TRBJ2-7, with D perhaps assigned TRBD1 or TRBD2 (5 bases each). V lost 3 bases and J 0 bases, leaving 12 bases between the germline ends. Germline V gene data show CDR1 as SGHTA and CDR2 as FQGNSA. CDR3 length equals 15 residues. Here the CDR3 DNA reads TGTGCCAGCAGCTTCGAGGGGCAGTACTCCTACGAGCAGTACTTC. Translation: CASSFEGQYSYEQYF.

The chain couples TRBV18 to TRBJ2-1; no clear D. This CDR3 region has 13 residues. CDR1 KGHSH and CDR2 LQKENI come from the germline V gene. The V gene lost 3 bases and the J gene lost 3 bases, with 6 bases spanning the gap. For the CDR3, the DNA is TGTGCCAGCTCACCTGCCAACTACAATGAGCAGTTCTTC. Amino acids: CASSPANYNEQFF.

The chain uses TRBV5-6 and TRBJ1-2; possible D gene TRBD1, 6 bases. The V end lost 4 bases, the J end lost 8 bases, and 15 bases lay between the germline ends. This CDR3 is built from 13 residues. CDR1 is SGHDT, CDR2 YYEEEE, per germline. The CDR3 DNA sequence: TGTGCCAGCAGCACCAGGGGTTTTTACGGCTACACCTTC. Translating it yields CASSTRGFYGYTF.

J is TRBJ1-4 and V is TRBV15; 9 bases match TRBD1. This CDR3 comprises 14 residues. Per the germline V gene, CDR1 is LNHNV and CDR2 is YYDKDF (reference sequence). V trimming: 11 bases; J trimming: 8 bases; junction bases outside the gene matches: 12. The CDR3 coding sequence is TGTGCCTCCACCCCGGGACAGGGTCGCGAAAAACTGTTTTTT. Translated: CASTPGQGREKLFF. The entire variable domain, with the rest obtained from reference TRBV15 and TRBJ1-4, is as follows: DAMVIQNPRYQVTQFGKPVTLSCSQTLNHNVMYWYQQKSSQAPKLLFHYYDKDFNNEADTPDNFQSRRPNTSFCFLDIRSPGLGDTAMYLCASTPGQGREKLFFGSGTQLSVL.

The rearrangement joins TRBV28 to TRBJ1-4; the D is unclear. The CDR3 has 14 residues. Germline CDR1 MDHEN, CDR2 SYDVKM. Trimming removed 4 bases at V and 7 bases at J, with 13 bases between. This CDR3 is CASSSGPRSEKLFF. CDR3 nucleotides: TGTGCCAGCAGTTCGGGCCCCAGGAGTGAAAAACTGTTTTTT. Looking up the rest from reference TRBV28 and TRBJ1-4 gives the full variable domain: DVKVTQSSRYLVKRTGEKVFLECVQDMDHENMFWYRQDPGLGLRLIYFSYDVKMKEKGDIPEGYSVSREKKERFSLILESASTNQTSMYLCASSSGPRSEKLFFGSGTQLSVL.

Worth noting for this clone: The sample holds other DNA sequences that translate to the same CDR3. The chain carries TRBV5-1 and TRBJ1-1, with D maybe TRBD1 (5 bases). The length of the CDR3 is 14 residues. V was pared by 0 bases and J by 3 bases, with 9 bases between. Germline V gene sequence: CDR1 SGHRS, CDR2 YFSETQ. The CDR3 DNA reads as TGCGCCAGCAGCTTGGGTCAGGGTTACACTGAAGCTTTCTTT. Translated: CASSLGQGYTEAFF.

DNA for the CDR3: TGTGCCAGTACCGCCTCCGGGAATACCTACGAGCAGTACTTC. This sequence encodes CASTASGNTYEQYF. V and J are TRBV19 and TRBJ2-7, with D perhaps TRBD2 (5 bases). The CDR3 consists of 14 residues. Germline lookup yields CDR1 LNHDA and CDR2 SQIVND (reference sequence). V was pared by 7 bases and J by 2 bases, with 15 bases between.

This clone has a handful of counts. The germline gene is not matched at one end of the junction; a read error may be the cause. V is TRBV6-6 and J is TRBJ1-1, with a possible D match to TRBD1 (5 bases). Per germline, CDR1 MNHNY and CDR2 SVGAGI (reference sequence). There are 16 residues in the CDR3. The CDR3 DNA reads as TGTGCCAGCAATTACCCGGGAGCGGGACGGATCCCTGAAGCTTTCTTT. It is translated as CASNYPGAGRIPEAFF.

The rearrangement uses TRBV7-2 and TRBJ2-7; the match to TRBD1 covers 8 bases. From germline, CDR1 is SGHTA and CDR2 FQGNSA. The CDR3 is 14 residues long. Trimming removed 2 bases from V and 9 bases from J; junction bases left unmatched: 9. The chain's CDR3 is CASSLKRQGAVQYF. As DNA, the CDR3 is TGTGCCAGCAGCTTAAAACGGCAGGGGGCTGTGCAGTACTTC.

The DNA of the CDR3 is TGCGCCAGCAGCCAGGAAGACGGGAACTATGGCTACACCTTC. It specifies CASSQEDGNYGYTF. The chain recombines TRBV4-1 with TRBJ1-2, with D unclear. CDR1 is MGHRA, CDR2 YSYEKL, per germline. The CDR3 is 14 residues long. The ends were cut back, 3 bases at V and 2 bases at J, with 10 bases in the middle.

This clone has only a few counts. This chain links TRBV11-2 with TRBJ2-7, with a possible D match to TRBD2 (6 bases). The CDR3 contains 14 residues. The germline V gene has CDR1 SGHAT and CDR2 FQNNGV. Trimming removed 2 bases from V and 3 bases from J, with 11 bases in between. The CDR3 sequence: CASSLLRDFYEQYF. The CDR3 nucleotides are TGTGCCAGCAGCTTATTGCGGGACTTCTACGAGCAGTACTTC.

The rearrangement links TRBV27 to TRBJ2-7; tentatively, D is TRBD2 (6 bases). The V gene's germline CDR1 is MNHEY and CDR2 SMNVEV (reference sequence). The CDR3 is 14 residues long. V lost 3 bases and J 6 bases, leaving 15 bases between the germline ends. For the CDR3, the DNA is TGTGCCAGCAGTTTTATCGGGTCGGAGGGCGAGCAGTACTTC. Protein product: CASSFIGSEGEQYF.

V is TRBV19 and J is TRBJ2-3, with D perhaps TRBD1 (6 bases). Trimming removed 8 bases at V and 2 bases at J, with 17 bases between. There are 15 residues in the CDR3. Germline values: CDR1 LNHDA, CDR2 SQIVND (reference sequence). The CDR3 bases are TGTGCCAGTCAGGACAGCGGATTACCCACAGATACGCAGTATTTT. This codes for CASQDSGLPTDTQYF.

This chain links TRBV18 with TRBJ2-7, with D perhaps matching TRBD1 or TRBD2 (5 bases each). Trimming left V 5 bases short and J 3 bases short, with 17 bases between. In germline, CDR1 is KGHSH, CDR2 LQKENI. The CDR3 length is 15 residues. The CDR3 protein is CASSSQSGRIYEQYF. CDR3 coding DNA: TGTGCCAGCTCAAGCCAATCGGGACGGATCTACGAGCAGTACTTC.

The CDR3 protein is CASSQGEAGEASEQFF. Here the CDR3 DNA reads TGTGCCAGCAGCCAAGGTGAGGCGGGAGAGGCGAGTGAGCAGTTCTTC. This chain connects TRBV4-2 to TRBJ2-1; the match to TRBD2 covers 7 bases. CDR1 is LGHNA and CDR2 is YNFKEQ in the germline V gene. The CDR3 runs to 16 residues. The trim removed 1 base at V and 9 bases at J, leaving 12 bases unmatched.

This clone has more than one count but fewer than ten. The V gene is TRBV5-1, the J gene TRBJ1-1, with a tentative D call TRBD1 (5 bases). The CDR3 is 14 residues long. The ends were cut back, 4 bases at V and 1 base at J, with 11 bases in the middle. Germline CDR1 reads SGHRS; CDR2 reads YFSETQ. The CDR3 protein is CASSEGRGNTEAFF. DNA of the CDR3: TGCGCCAGCAGCGAGGGGAGGGGGAACACTGAAGCTTTCTTT.

The chain couples TRBV7-8 to TRBJ2-5; D perhaps matches TRBD2 (7 bases). Germline V gene lookup returns CDR1 SGHVS and CDR2 FQNEAQ. Trimming removed 5 bases from V and 2 bases from J, with 30 bases in between. This CDR3 is 20 amino acids long. The CDR3 nucleotides read TGTGCCAGCAGCGAACTATCTAGGGGATATCGGGCGGGGGCTCAAGAGACCCAGTACTTC. Encoded protein: CASSELSRGYRAGAQETQYF.

This clone was observed a single time. The V call is TRBV14, the J call TRBJ2-1; the D gene is possibly TRBD2 (5 bases). V lost 0 bases, J lost 2 bases, and 11 bases lay in between. CDR1 is SGHDN, CDR2 FVKESK, per germline. This CDR3 has 16 residues. CDR3 protein: CASSQDGEPPYNEQFF. CDR3 nucleotide sequence: TGTGCCAGCAGCCAAGACGGGGAGCCTCCCTACAATGAGCAGTTCTTC.